Listed here are 5 T cell receptor beta chains from one sample, sequenced in a study of cytomegalovirus exposure and HLA in healthy donors. Use of 60 Vbeta and 13 Jbeta primers characterized the PCR. Clones were sequenced by immunoSEQ multiplex PCR, and TCRdb holds only the in-frame ones, with some missing. The table has about 80,000 clones, over 70% seen once. The sequenced sample consisted of PBMCs. Receptors were obtained from a man over 45 in good health and CMV-seropositive.

The CDR3 sequence is CAWSGKAGGDEKLFF. DNA of the CDR3: TGTGCCTGGAGTGGTAAGGCGGGGGGCGATGAAAAACTGTTTTTT. This chain links TRBV30 with TRBJ1-4, with TRBD1 as a possible D gene (6 bases). V was clipped by 1 base and J by 6 bases, with 15 bases between them. The CDR3 runs to 15 residues. Germline CDR1 is GTSNPN and CDR2 is SVGIG (reference sequence).

J is TRBJ1-1 and V is TRBV6-6; D possibly corresponds to TRBD1 (5 bases). The germline V gene has CDR1 MNHNY and CDR2 SVGAGI (reference sequence). V gave up 0 bases and J gave up 4 bases, with 12 bases separating them. The CDR3 length is 15 residues. The CDR3 loop is CASSYSNPDSTEAFF. The CDR3 DNA is TGTGCCAGCAGTTACTCGAACCCCGACAGCACTGAAGCTTTCTTT.

This clone was seen once. The germline gene is not matched at one end of the junction; a read error may be the cause. The same CDR3 can be traced to other DNA sequences in this sample. The rearrangement links TRBV19 to TRBJ1-5; maybe TRBD1 (5 bases). CDR1 and CDR2 from the germline V gene are LNHDA and SQIVND (reference sequence). The CDR3 is 17 residues long. CDR3: CASSIKAGGYSNQPQHF. CDR3 coding DNA: TGTGCCAGTAGTATAAAGGCCGGGGGTTATAGCAATCAACCCCAGCATTTT.

This clone was observed a handful of times. The chain couples TRBV25-1 to TRBJ2-1; 7 bases map to TRBD1. With 2 bases clipped from V and 5 bases from J, the junction kept 6 bases outside the gene matches. This CDR3 is 15 amino acids long. CDR1 is MGHDK, CDR2 SYGVNS, per germline. CDR3 in DNA: TGTGCCAGCAGTGAAGCACAGGGACAGCACAATGAGCAGTTCTTC. Encoded protein: CASSEAQGQHNEQFF.

This clone was seen a handful of times. The J gene is TRBJ1-2, the V gene TRBV9, with a weak D call TRBD1 (5 bases). This CDR3 has 15 amino acids. The V gene lost 4 bases and the J gene lost 0 bases, with 13 bases spanning the gap. Germline V gene data show CDR1 as SGDLS and CDR2 as YYNGEE. This CDR3 reads CASSTADSPNYGYTF. In nucleotides, the CDR3 is TGTGCCAGCAGCACAGCCGACAGTCCTAACTATGGCTACACCTTC.